This T cell receptor beta chain was recovered during a study of spatial heterogeneity in lung cancer. On the study more broadly: TCR transcript abundance in tumor regions was strongly correlated with the T cell module score obtained from matched bulk RNA-seq. Points from the study as a whole: Intratumoral expanded alpha and beta TCR counts were found to track tumor mutation counts. Alpha chains reached an estimated coverage of approximately 7.4% of tumor T cells, and beta chains approximately 13%. Nonsynonymous mutation counts, ubiquitous and regional, were tracked by the respective counts of ubiquitous and regional expanded TCRs.

TCRdb fed the 5' RACE reads into MiXCR, producing one record per CDR3 protein. This table holds 15,000 to 20,000 distinct CDR3 sequences, 6.2% found once. Time point described: sample taken at primary tumor resection. Without sorting, whole RNA was sequenced from tumor, nontumor lung or frozen PBMC. This clonotype is a singleton in its sample. Its matching antigen is unknown. Because the library targeted alpha chains, this beta chain is an off-target read whose size means little. The CDR3 runs to 15 residues. CDR1 MDHEN and CDR2 SYDVKM come from the germline V gene. V gave up 6 bases and J gave up 5 bases; unmatched junction bases: 5.

This clonotype originated in a male donor with early-stage non-small cell lung cancer. The J gene is TRBJ2-1, the V gene TRBV28, with 12 bases aligning to TRBD2. The material sequenced was lung tumor tissue, taken at surgery. DNA for the CDR3: TGTGCCAGCAGACCCGGGACTAGCGGGCACAATGAGCAGTTCTTC. Its protein product is CASRPGTSGHNEQFF.